The clone carrying this TCR beta chain was seen more than once but under ten times. One end of the junction does not line up with germline, which may come from a read error. The germline CDR1 and CDR2 sequences are SGHRS and YFSETQ. CDR3 length: 13 residues. The data stem from a study of blood T cells in healthy people across ages. Study-level information: Researchers report that template switching captured about one barcoded beta molecule per two T cells.

Primers used in a second PCR of about 7 to 12 cycles were a sample-barcoded 5' primer and a J-beta primer mix. TCRdb reprocessed the 5' RACE reads via MiXCR and lists one record per CDR3 protein. The sample contains around 1,600,000 distinct CDR3 sequences, about 42% of which appear only once. The material sequenced was blood. The TCR sequence derives from a young woman in good health. The genes are TRBV5-1 and TRBJ1-1, with a tentative D call TRBD1 (5 bases). The CDR3 sequence is CASRKGPNTEAFF. The CDR3, as DNA: TGTGCCAGCAGGAAGGGACCGAACACTGAAGCTTTCTTT.